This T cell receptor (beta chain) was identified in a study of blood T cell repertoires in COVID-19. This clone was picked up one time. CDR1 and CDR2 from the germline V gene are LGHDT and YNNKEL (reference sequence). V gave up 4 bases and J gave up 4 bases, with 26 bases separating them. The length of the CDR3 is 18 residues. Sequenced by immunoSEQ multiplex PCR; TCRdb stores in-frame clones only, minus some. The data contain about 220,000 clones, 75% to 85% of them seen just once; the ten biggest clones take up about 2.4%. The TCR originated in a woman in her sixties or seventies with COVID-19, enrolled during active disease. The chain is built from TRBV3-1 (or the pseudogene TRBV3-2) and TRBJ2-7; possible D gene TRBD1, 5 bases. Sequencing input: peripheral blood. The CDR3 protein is CASSRNHPDGRVSYEQYF. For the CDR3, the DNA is TGTGCCAGCAGCCGAAATCACCCAGACGGCAGGGTCTCGTACGAGCAGTACTTC.